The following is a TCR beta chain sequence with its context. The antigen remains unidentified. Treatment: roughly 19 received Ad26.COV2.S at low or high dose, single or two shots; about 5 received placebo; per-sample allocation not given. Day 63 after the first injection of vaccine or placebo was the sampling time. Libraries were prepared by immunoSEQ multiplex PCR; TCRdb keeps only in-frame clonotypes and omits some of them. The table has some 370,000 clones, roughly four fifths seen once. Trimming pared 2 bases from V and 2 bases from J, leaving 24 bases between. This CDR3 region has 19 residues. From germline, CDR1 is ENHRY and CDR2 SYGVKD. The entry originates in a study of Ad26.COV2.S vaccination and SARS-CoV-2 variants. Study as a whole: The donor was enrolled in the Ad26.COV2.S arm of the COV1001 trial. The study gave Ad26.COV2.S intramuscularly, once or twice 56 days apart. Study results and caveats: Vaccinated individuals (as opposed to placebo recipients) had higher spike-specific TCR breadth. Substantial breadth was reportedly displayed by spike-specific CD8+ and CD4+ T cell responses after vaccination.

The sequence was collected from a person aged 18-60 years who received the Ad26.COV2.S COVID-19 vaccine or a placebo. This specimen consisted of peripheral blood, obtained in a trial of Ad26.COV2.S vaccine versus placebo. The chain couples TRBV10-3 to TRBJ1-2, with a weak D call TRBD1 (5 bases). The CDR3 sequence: CAISELGGTRGSPNYGYTF. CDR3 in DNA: TGTGCCATCAGTGAGCTTGGAGGGACGAGGGGCTCACCCAACTATGGCTACACCTTC.